The present TCR beta chain was sequenced within a study of identical twins. This clonotype has a count of ten or more. CDR1 DFQATT and CDR2 SNEGSKA come from the germline V gene (reference sequence). This CDR3 region has 11 residues. The germline V and J ends were trimmed by 2 bases and 6 bases, with 5 bases remaining between them. TCRdb used MiXCR to reprocess the 5' RACE reads, holding one entry per CDR3 protein. The sample lists 700,000 or so distinct CDR3 sequences, 8.5% to 9.5% occurring once. These data were also reused for a study on yellow fever vaccine responses in identical twins.

This chain connects TRBV20-1 to TRBJ1-5; D not resolved. The receptor comes from a woman aged 18 to 35 in good health. The material sequenced was PBMCs. The CDR3 nucleotides read TGCAGTGCTAGATCAGGTCAGCCCCAGCATTTT. Translating gives CSARSGQPQHF.